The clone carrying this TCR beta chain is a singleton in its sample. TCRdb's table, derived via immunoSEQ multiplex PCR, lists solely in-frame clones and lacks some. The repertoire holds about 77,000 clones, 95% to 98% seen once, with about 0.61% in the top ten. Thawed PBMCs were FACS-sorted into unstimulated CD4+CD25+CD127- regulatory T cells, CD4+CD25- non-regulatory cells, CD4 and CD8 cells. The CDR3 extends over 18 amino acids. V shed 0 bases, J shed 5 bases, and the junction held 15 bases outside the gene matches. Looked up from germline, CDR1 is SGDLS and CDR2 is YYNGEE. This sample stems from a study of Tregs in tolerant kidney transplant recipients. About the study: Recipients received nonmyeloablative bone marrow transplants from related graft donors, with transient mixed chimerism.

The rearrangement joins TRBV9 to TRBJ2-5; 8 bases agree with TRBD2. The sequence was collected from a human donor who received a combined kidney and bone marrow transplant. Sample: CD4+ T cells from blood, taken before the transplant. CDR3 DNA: TGTGCCAGCAGCGTAGATGGATTAGCGGGGCACGAGGGGGAGACCCAGTACTTC. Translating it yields CASSVDGLAGHEGETQYF.